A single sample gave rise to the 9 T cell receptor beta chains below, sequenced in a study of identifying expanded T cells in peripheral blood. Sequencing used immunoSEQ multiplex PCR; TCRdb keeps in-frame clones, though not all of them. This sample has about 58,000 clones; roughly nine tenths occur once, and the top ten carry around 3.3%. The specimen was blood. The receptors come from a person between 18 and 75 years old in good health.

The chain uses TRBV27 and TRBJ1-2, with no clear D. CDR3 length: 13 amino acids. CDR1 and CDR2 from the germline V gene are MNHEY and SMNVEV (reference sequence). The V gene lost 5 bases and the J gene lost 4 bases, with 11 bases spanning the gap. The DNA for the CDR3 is TGTGCCAGCAGTCCCGCGCAATTCTATGGCTACACCTTC. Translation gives CASSPAQFYGYTF.

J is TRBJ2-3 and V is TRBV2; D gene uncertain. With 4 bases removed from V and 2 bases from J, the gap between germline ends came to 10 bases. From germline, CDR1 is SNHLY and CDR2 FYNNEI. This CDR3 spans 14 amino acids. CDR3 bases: TGTGCCAGCAGTGTTTCACCCGACACAGATACGCAGTATTTT. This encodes CASSVSPDTDTQYF.

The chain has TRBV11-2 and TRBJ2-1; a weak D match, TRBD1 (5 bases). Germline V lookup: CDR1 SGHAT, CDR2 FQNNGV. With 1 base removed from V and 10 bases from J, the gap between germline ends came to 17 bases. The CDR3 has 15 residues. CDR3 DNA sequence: TGTGCCAGCAGCTTAGGGGGCTACACCTTAATGGAGCAGTTCTTC. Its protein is CASSLGGYTLMEQFF.

As DNA, the CDR3 is TGTGCCAGCAGCCTGGTGGGTGCAACTAATGAAAAACTGTTTTTT. This gives the protein CASSLVGATNEKLFF. The rearrangement links TRBV5-6 to TRBJ1-4; unclear D gene. The CDR3 has 15 residues. Germline values: CDR1 SGHDT, CDR2 YYEEEE. The V end was cut by 4 bases, the J end by 0 bases, with 10 bases between.

The chain's CDR3 is CASSPNYGYTF. In nucleotides, the CDR3 is TGTGCCAGCAGTCCTAACTATGGCTACACCTTC. This chain uses TRBV2 with TRBJ1-2; D gene ambiguous. V shed 5 bases and J shed 0 bases, with 1 base lying between them. From germline, CDR1 is SNHLY and CDR2 FYNNEI. The CDR3 is 11 amino acids.

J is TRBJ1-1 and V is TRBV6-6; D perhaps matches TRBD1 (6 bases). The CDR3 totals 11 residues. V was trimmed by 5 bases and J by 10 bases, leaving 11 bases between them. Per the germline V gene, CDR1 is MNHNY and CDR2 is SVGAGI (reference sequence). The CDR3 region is CASSQTGGAFF. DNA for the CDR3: TGTGCCAGCAGTCAGACAGGCGGAGCTTTCTTT.

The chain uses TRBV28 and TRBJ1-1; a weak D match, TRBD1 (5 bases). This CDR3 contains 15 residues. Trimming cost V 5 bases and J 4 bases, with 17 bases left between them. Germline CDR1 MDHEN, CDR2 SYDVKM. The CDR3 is CASSPWDGGSTEAFF. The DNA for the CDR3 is TGTGCCAGCAGTCCATGGGACGGGGGGAGCACTGAAGCTTTCTTT.

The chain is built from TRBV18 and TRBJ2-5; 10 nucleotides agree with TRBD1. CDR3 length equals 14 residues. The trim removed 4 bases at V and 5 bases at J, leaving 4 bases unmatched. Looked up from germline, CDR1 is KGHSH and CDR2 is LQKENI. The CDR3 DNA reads TGTGCCAGCTCACAATTGGGACAGGGGGAGACCCAGTACTTC. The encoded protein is CASSQLGQGETQYF.

The CDR3 region is CASSYLQTLNYGYTF. The CDR3, as DNA: TGTGCCAGCAGTTACCTTCAGACTCTTAACTATGGCTACACCTTC. J is TRBJ1-2 and V is TRBV6-6; D is undetermined. V was clipped by 2 bases and J by 1 base, with 11 bases between them. Per the germline V gene, CDR1 is MNHNY and CDR2 is SVGAGI (reference sequence). The CDR3 runs 15 residues.